These 30 T cell receptor beta chains were all obtained from the same sample, sequenced in a study of cytomegalovirus exposure and HLA in healthy donors. Use of 60 Vbeta and 13 Jbeta primers characterized the PCR. Profiling relied on immunoSEQ multiplex PCR, and the TCRdb table lists in-frame clones only, not all of them. The sample comprises about 110,000 clones, about 73% of which are singletons, and approximately 8.2% rests with the top ten. Sequencing was done on a sample of PBMCs. Receptor source: a woman in her forties in good health and CMV-seropositive.

This chain links TRBV29-1 with TRBJ1-2; D not certain. This CDR3 contains 14 residues. Germline-derived CDR1 and CDR2 are SQVTM and ANQGSEA. The ends were cut back, 1 base at V and 5 bases at J, with 14 bases in the middle. The CDR3 is CSVEVPGTQYGYTF. The CDR3 bases are TGCAGCGTTGAAGTTCCGGGAACCCAATATGGCTACACCTTC.

This clone was detected only once. The chain employs TRBV11-2 and TRBJ2-7; D possibly corresponds to TRBD1 (5 bases). CDR3 size: 15 residues. Germline values: CDR1 SGHAT, CDR2 FQNNGV. V was trimmed by 4 bases and J by 0 bases, leaving 13 bases between them. The CDR3 coding sequence is TGTGCCAGCAGCTCCCCCTTGACAGTCTCCTACGAGCAGTACTTC. Translation gives CASSSPLTVSYEQYF. The full variable domain, rest sourced from reference TRBV11-2 and TRBJ2-7, is EAGVAQSPRYKIIEKRQSVAFWCNPISGHATLYWYQQILGQGPKLLIQFQNNGVVDDSQLPKDRFSAERLKGVDSTLKIQPAKLEDSAVYLCASSSPLTVSYEQYFGPGTRLTVT.

CDR3 coding DNA: TGTGCCATCACCCGCCAAAAGGACATCGCCTTAAACTATGGCTACACCTTC. Residues: CAITRQKDIALNYGYTF. V is TRBV10-3 and J is TRBJ1-2; D possibly corresponds to TRBD1 (5 bases). Germline CDR1 ENHRY, CDR2 SYGVKD. The CDR3 length is 17 residues. The V end lost 7 bases, the J end lost 2 bases, and 23 bases lay between the germline ends.

This clone was seen only once. Other nucleotide sequences from this sample produce the same CDR3. J is TRBJ1-1 and V is TRBV9; D is possibly TRBD1 (6 bases). V lost 2 bases and J lost 4, with 12 bases in between. CDR3 length: 14 amino acids. In germline, CDR1 is SGDLS, CDR2 YYNGEE. This CDR3 reads CASSVGRGGTEAFF. Written as DNA, the CDR3 is TGTGCCAGCAGCGTCGGCAGGGGCGGCACTGAAGCTTTCTTT.

The chain couples TRBV13 to TRBJ2-2; D gene uncertain. This CDR3 has 15 amino acids. V was trimmed by 0 bases and J by 0 bases, leaving 5 bases between them. Germline lookup yields CDR1 PRHDT and CDR2 FYEKMQ (reference sequence). The CDR3 coding sequence is TGTGCCAGCAGCTTAGGGACTGCGAACACCGGGGAGCTGTTTTTT. Residues: CASSLGTANTGELFF.

This chain uses TRBV14 with TRBJ1-2; 8 nucleotides align to TRBD1. The V segment lost 3 bases and the J segment 7 bases; nucleotides outside the gene matches: 1. CDR1 is SGHDN, CDR2 FVKESK, per germline. This CDR3 spans 12 amino acids. The CDR3 nucleotides read TGTGCCAGCAGCCACGACAGGGGTGGCTACACCTTC. It translates to CASSHDRGGYTF.

The V gene is TRBV28, the J gene TRBJ1-2; D is undetermined. Looked up from germline, CDR1 is MDHEN and CDR2 is SYDVKM. The V end was cut by 5 bases, the J end by 4 bases, with 11 bases between. The CDR3 is 13 residues long. The CDR3 protein is CASSPESFYGYTF. In DNA, the CDR3 is TGTGCCAGCAGTCCCGAAAGCTTCTATGGCTACACCTTC.

J is TRBJ2-2 and V is TRBV27, with a weak D call TRBD2 (5 bases). V was shortened by 6 bases and J by 6 bases, with 11 bases between the two germline ends. The V gene's germline CDR1 is MNHEY and CDR2 SMNVEV (reference sequence). The CDR3 has 13 residues. DNA of the CDR3: TGTGCCAGCAGCTATTCTAGCCCCGGGGAGCTGTTTTTT. Amino acids: CASSYSSPGELFF.

This chain joins TRBV6-1 and TRBJ2-1; 9 bases line up with TRBD1. Germline CDR1 reads MNHNS; CDR2 reads SASEGT. The CDR3 covers 15 residues. V shed 5 bases, J shed 1 base, and the junction held 3 bases outside the gene matches. CDR3 nucleotide sequence: TGTGCCAGCAGTACCGGGACAGGGTCCTACAATGAGCAGTTCTTC. Its translation: CASSTGTGSYNEQFF.

The chain employs TRBV5-1 and TRBJ1-5, with 10 bases that match TRBD1. The V gene end was trimmed by 6 bases and the J gene end by 3 bases; junction bases not matched to a gene: 6. The CDR3 runs 15 residues. CDR1 is SGHRS and CDR2 is YFSETQ in the germline V gene. The CDR3 reads CASTPGTGVNQPQHF. The CDR3 bases are TGCGCCAGCACCCCCGGGACAGGGGTCAATCAGCCCCAGCATTTT.

The chain links TRBV19 to TRBJ2-5, with D uncertain. V lost 5 bases and J lost 0, with 13 bases in between. There are 15 residues in the CDR3. The germline gives CDR1 LNHDA, CDR2 SQIVND (reference sequence). CDR3 coding DNA: TGTGCCAGTAGTCGAGGTACCACAAACCAAGAGACCCAGTACTTC. This gives the protein CASSRGTTNQETQYF. The full variable domain, its missing parts supplied by reference TRBV19 and TRBJ2-5, is DGGITQSPKYLFRKEGQNVTLSCEQNLNHDAMYWYRQDPGQGLRLIYYSQIVNDFQKGDIAEGYSVSREKKESFPLTVTSAQKNPTAFYLCASSRGTTNQETQYFGPGTRLLVL.

The CDR3 DNA sequence: TGTGCCAGCAGCGCACGACTGGGGCTAGCGGAAAAGTACGAGCAGTACTTC. This encodes CASSARLGLAEKYEQYF. The chain carries TRBV7-6 and TRBJ2-7, with 7 positions matching TRBD2. This CDR3 has 17 residues. V shed 5 bases, J shed 4 bases, and the junction held 17 bases outside the gene matches. Germline CDR1 and CDR2: SGHVS and FNYEAQ.

V usage is TRBV6-1 and J usage is TRBJ1-1; maybe TRBD1 (5 bases). The CDR3 contains 13 residues. CDR1 is MNHNS, CDR2 SASEGT, per germline. Trimming cost V 8 bases and J 1 base, with 11 bases left between them. This chain's CDR3 is CASDRQTNTEAFF. The CDR3 nucleotides are TGTGCCAGCGACCGACAGACGAACACTGAAGCTTTCTTT.

The J gene is TRBJ1-2, the V gene TRBV19; no clear D. V lost 7 bases and J lost 3, with 9 bases in between. Germline CDR1 and CDR2: LNHDA and SQIVND (reference sequence). The CDR3 loop spans 12 amino acids. The CDR3 coding sequence is TGTGCCAGTAATGGCCAGTACTATGGCTACACCTTC. The encoded protein is CASNGQYYGYTF.

The chain is built from TRBV7-2 and TRBJ1-2, with TRBD1 as a possible D gene (5 bases). Germline V CDR1 and CDR2: SGHTA, FQGNSA. This CDR3 has 14 residues. V was shortened by 1 base and J by 4 bases, with 10 bases between the two germline ends. The CDR3 nucleotides are TGTGCCAGCAGCTTAGGTTGGGGCCCCTATGGCTACACCTTC. Amino acid sequence: CASSLGWGPYGYTF.

The chain uses TRBV7-2 and TRBJ2-1, with 8 bases aligning to TRBD1. The CDR3 runs 13 residues. With V trimmed by 2 bases and J by 7 bases, 1 base remained unmatched. Germline V gives CDR1 SGHTA, CDR2 FQGNSA. Here the CDR3 DNA reads TGTGCCAGCAGCTTAAACAGGGGGAATGAGCAGTTCTTC. It translates to CASSLNRGNEQFF.

The CDR3 protein is CASSDSGGGNTQYF. For the CDR3, the DNA is TGTGCCAGCAGTGATTCAGGGGGCGGTAATACGCAGTATTTT. This chain links TRBV2 with TRBJ2-3, with 8 positions matching TRBD1. V was clipped by 3 bases and J by 7 bases; unmatched bases: 6. The V gene's germline CDR1 is SNHLY and CDR2 FYNNEI. The CDR3 is 14 amino acids.

This clone was counted a few times. The rearrangement uses TRBV5-6 and TRBJ2-5; weak D call: TRBD1 (6 bases). The CDR3 is made up of 15 amino acids. Germline V gives CDR1 SGHDT, CDR2 YYEEEE. V lost 2 bases, J lost 1 base, and 12 bases lay in between. CDR3 in amino acids: CASSFFSGAQETQYF. The CDR3 bases are TGTGCCAGCAGCTTTTTCTCAGGGGCCCAAGAGACCCAGTACTTC. The full variable domain, completed using reference TRBV5-6 and TRBJ2-5, is DAGVTQSPTHLIKTRGQQVTLRCSPKSGHDTVSWYQQALGQGPQFIFQYYEEEERQRGNFPDRFSGHQFPNYSSELNVNALLLGDSALYLCASSFFSGAQETQYFGPGTRLLVL.

The chain uses TRBV27 and TRBJ1-6, with 7 bases that match TRBD1. V trimming: 5 bases; J trimming: 7 bases; junction bases outside the gene matches: 5. The CDR3 consists of 14 residues. The germline gives CDR1 MNHEY, CDR2 SMNVEV (reference sequence). The chain's CDR3 is CASSQGQRNSPLHF. CDR3 nucleotide sequence: TGTGCCAGCAGTCAGGGACAGAGGAATTCACCCCTCCACTTT.

V and J are TRBV5-6 and TRBJ2-1; TRBD1 agrees at 10 bases. The CDR3 totals 16 residues. V shed 6 bases, J shed 4 bases, and the junction held 10 bases outside the gene matches. From germline, CDR1 is SGHDT and CDR2 YYEEEE. The CDR3 loop is CASNPLGTGAYNEQFF. The CDR3 bases are TGTGCCAGCAACCCCCTCGGGACAGGGGCTTACAATGAGCAGTTCTTC. The entire variable domain, with the rest obtained from reference TRBV5-6 and TRBJ2-1, is as follows: DAGVTQSPTHLIKTRGQQVTLRCSPKSGHDTVSWYQQALGQGPQFIFQYYEEEERQRGNFPDRFSGHQFPNYSSELNVNALLLGDSALYLCASNPLGTGAYNEQFFGPGTRLTVL.

This clone has just one count. V is TRBV6-5 and J is TRBJ2-3, with 9 nucleotides matching TRBD2. The V segment lost 6 bases and the J segment 0 bases; nucleotides outside the gene matches: 4. The CDR3 runs to 15 residues. Germline-derived CDR1 and CDR2 are MNHEY and SVGAGI. The CDR3 protein is CASRPSGGSTDTQYF. The CDR3 nucleotides read TGTGCCAGCAGACCGAGCGGGGGGAGCACAGATACGCAGTATTTT.

The chain couples TRBV5-6 to TRBJ1-2; maybe TRBD1 (6 bases). CDR1 is SGHDT, CDR2 YYEEEE, per germline. This CDR3 comprises 13 residues. Trimming shortened V by 5 bases and J by 4 bases, and 12 bases separated the two germline ends. The CDR3 coding sequence is TGTGCCAGCAGGGTCAGGGGCCGCTATGGCTACACCTTC. It yields the protein CASRVRGRYGYTF.

This chain connects TRBV29-1 to TRBJ2-1, with a tentative D call TRBD1 (6 bases). CDR3 length: 13 amino acids. CDR1 is SQVTM, CDR2 ANQGSEA, per germline. V shed 6 bases and J shed 7 bases, with 16 bases lying between them. CDR3: CSVERQVLNEQFF. The CDR3 bases are TGCAGCGTCGAGAGACAGGTTTTGAATGAGCAGTTCTTC.

The chain carries TRBV19 and TRBJ2-5; D uncertain. The CDR3 extends over 13 amino acids. The V gene lost 3 bases and the J gene lost 4 bases, with 9 bases spanning the gap. Germline-derived CDR1 and CDR2 are LNHDA and SQIVND (reference sequence). CDR3: CASSIESPETQYF. DNA for the CDR3: TGTGCCAGTAGTATCGAGTCACCAGAGACCCAGTACTTC.

This clone was detected a few times. The V and J genes are TRBV5-1 and TRBJ1-1, with D perhaps TRBD1 (5 bases). The CDR3 is made up of 14 amino acids. The V end was cut by 0 bases, the J end by 1 base, with 7 bases between. The germline V gene encodes CDR1 SGHRS and CDR2 YFSETQ. The CDR3 nucleotides are TGCGCCAGCAGCTTGGATGGGGCGAACACTGAAGCTTTCTTT. This codes for CASSLDGANTEAFF.

The chain is built from TRBV6-5 and TRBJ1-6, with D unresolved. This CDR3 contains 13 residues. V was clipped by 8 bases and J by 3 bases, with 8 bases between them. Germline CDR1 is MNHEY and CDR2 is SVGAGI. The chain's CDR3 is CASGRDYNSPLHF. Here the CDR3 DNA reads TGTGCCAGCGGTCGGGACTATAATTCACCCCTCCACTTT.

The J gene is TRBJ2-2, the V gene TRBV9; D ambiguous. The V end was cut by 6 bases, the J end by 6 bases, with 9 bases between. This CDR3 spans 12 amino acids. CDR1 and CDR2 from the germline V gene are SGDLS and YYNGEE. The CDR3 sequence is CASNIKAGELFF. DNA for the CDR3: TGTGCCAGCAACATTAAAGCCGGGGAGCTGTTTTTT.

The rearrangement links TRBV5-4 to TRBJ1-1; unclear D gene. Germline V CDR1 and CDR2: SGHNT, YYREEE (reference sequence). The ends were cut back, 4 bases at V and 2 bases at J, with 9 bases in the middle. This CDR3 is 13 amino acids long. Written as DNA, the CDR3 is TGTGCCAGCAGCCTGTCGGTCAACACTGAAGCTTTCTTT. Its translation is CASSLSVNTEAFF.

Notes on this clone: The identical CDR3 is also encoded by other nucleotide sequences in the sample. This chain joins TRBV6-5 and TRBJ1-1; TRBD1 matches at 7 bases. CDR1 is MNHEY and CDR2 is SVGAGI in the germline V gene. The CDR3 runs 15 residues. Losses at the gene ends were 0 bases for V and 6 bases for J; bases not matched to a gene: 7. The CDR3, as DNA: TGTGCCAGCAGTTACTCGGGGCAGGGGGTGGCTGAAGCTTTCTTT. Its translation is CASSYSGQGVAEAFF.

The genes are TRBV5-4 and TRBJ1-4; 9 nucleotides align to TRBD1. Looked up from germline, CDR1 is SGHNT and CDR2 is YYREEE (reference sequence). The CDR3 runs 16 residues. V lost 4 bases, J lost 2 bases, and 6 bases stayed unmatched. The DNA for the CDR3 is TGTGCCAGCAGCCCCGACAGGGGGGCTACTAATGAAAAACTGTTTTTT. This translates into CASSPDRGATNEKLFF. Full variable domain (missing parts from reference TRBV5-4 and TRBJ1-4): ETGVTQSPTHLIKTRGQQVTLRCSSQSGHNTVSWYQQALGQGPQFIFQYYREEENGRGNFPPRFSGLQFPNYSSELNVNALELDDSALYLCASSPDRGATNEKLFFGSGTQLSVL.